This T cell receptor (beta chain) stems from a study of blood T cell repertoires in COVID-19. Across the study: Samples representing acute and convalescent COVID-19 were sourced from the United States, Italy and Spain. PBMCs, B-cell-depleted T cells, or T cells were the source of the cDNA or gDNA that made up the material.

In the authors' workflow: Reference gene primer amplification gave estimated nucleated cell counts. TCRdb keeps only in-frame clones here, not all; method: immunoSEQ multiplex PCR. V and J calls and clone size are copied from that table; D and trimming were computed from the DNA. The sample includes hundreds of thousands of clones, about 90% of them seen just once. The receptor was derived from a woman under 30 who had recovered from COVID-19. The sequencing input was peripheral blood.

DNA for the CDR3: TGTGCCTGGAGGACGACAGGGGCAACTAATGAAAAACTGTTTTTT. Its protein product is CAWRTTGATNEKLFF. The chain is built from TRBV30 and TRBJ1-4; TRBD1 matches at 8 bases. J lost 0 bases, V lost 3 bases, and 3 bases had no gene match. The CDR3 is 15 amino acids. Germline V gives CDR1 GTSNPN, CDR2 SVGIG (reference sequence).